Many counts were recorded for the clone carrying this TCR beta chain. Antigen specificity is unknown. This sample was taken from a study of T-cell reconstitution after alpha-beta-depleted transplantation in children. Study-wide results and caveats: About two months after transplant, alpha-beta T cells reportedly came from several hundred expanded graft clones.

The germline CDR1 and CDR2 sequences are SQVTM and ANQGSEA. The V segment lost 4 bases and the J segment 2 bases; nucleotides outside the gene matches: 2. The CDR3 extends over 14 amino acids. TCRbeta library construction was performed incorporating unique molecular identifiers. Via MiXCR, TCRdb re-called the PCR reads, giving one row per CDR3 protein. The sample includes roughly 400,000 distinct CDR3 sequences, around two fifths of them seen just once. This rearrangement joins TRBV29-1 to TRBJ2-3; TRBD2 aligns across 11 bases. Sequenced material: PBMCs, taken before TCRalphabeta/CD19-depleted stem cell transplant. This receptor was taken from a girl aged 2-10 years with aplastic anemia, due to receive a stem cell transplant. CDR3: CSVGTSGPTDTQYF. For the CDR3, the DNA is TGCAGCGTTGGGACTAGCGGGCCCACAGATACGCAGTATTTT.